This is a list of T cell receptor beta chains from one sample in a study of T cells in Graves' hyperthyroidism and ophthalmopathy. MiXCR was run by TCRdb on the multiplex PCR reads, yielding one entry per CDR3 protein. Of 350,000 or so distinct CDR3 sequences listed, approximately 18% are singletons. The material sequenced was blood. These receptor sequences come from a woman in her 30s with Graves' hyperthyroidism that later progressed to Graves' ophthalmopathy. Both conserved end residues are part of each CDR3. The order of the fields is V gene, clone size, D gene, J gene, CDR3 DNA, CDR3 protein. D genes are given only for firm matches. Size tells how often a clone was seen (once, few, many) or the class of an expanded clone, and some rows leave it out.

TRBV9	.	.	TRBJ2-3	TGTGCCAGCAGCGTGAGGGGGGCTAGCGTTACCACAGATACGCAGTATTTT	CASSVRGASVTTDTQYF
TRBV2	.	.	TRBJ1-1	TGTGCCAGCAGTGAGGAGGGCGGACACTTTAACACTGAAGCTTTCTTT	CASSEEGGHFNTEAFF
TRBV30	many	TRBD2	TRBJ2-1	TGTGCCTGGAATCCTAGCGGAGGGAATGAGCAGTTCTTC	CAWNPSGGNEQFF
TRBV20-1	many	.	TRBJ2-7	TGCAGTGCTAGAGCGCATGCCTACGAGCAGTACTTC	CSARAHAYEQYF
TRBV7-2	many	TRBD2	TRBJ2-1	TGTGCCAGCAGCTTAGTGAGACTAGCCGTATACAATGAGCAGTTCTTC	CASSLVRLAVYNEQFF
TRBV5-1	.	.	TRBJ2-3	TGCGCCAGCAGCTTGGGTCTTAGTGTCGATACGCAGTATTTT	CASSLGLSVDTQYF
TRBV11-2	.	TRBD2	TRBJ2-3	TGTGCCAGCAGCTTTCTAGCGGGGGCCCCCCAAGATACGCAGTATTTT	CASSFLAGAPQDTQYF
TRBV3-1	.	.	TRBJ1-5	TGTGCCAGCAGCCAAGATCAGGGTAGCAATCAGCCCCAGCATTTT	CASSQDQGSNQPQHF
TRBV7-8	few	.	TRBJ1-2	TGTGCCAGCAGCTTAGGCAGGGTAGGGTTGGATGGCTACACCTTC	CASSLGRVGLDGYTF
TRBV20-1	many	.	TRBJ2-7	TGCAGTGCTAGAGGGTCGGCAACCTACGAGCAGTACTTC	CSARGSATYEQYF
TRBV9	.	TRBD1	TRBJ2-3	TGTGCCAGCAGTTCGGGGGGACAGGGGACAGATACGCAGTATTTT	CASSSGGQGTDTQYF
TRBV10-3	.	TRBD1	TRBJ1-1	TGTGCCATCACCCTTGGACAGGGAGGGAACACTGAAGCTTTCTTT	CAITLGQGGNTEAFF
TRBV18	many	.	TRBJ1-1	TGTGCCAGCTCACCACAGGGCGCAGGGTACACTGAAGCTTTCTTT	CASSPQGAGYTEAFF
TRBV7-2	many	.	TRBJ2-1	TGTGCCAGCAGCCCAAGACTAAGCTCCTACAATGAGCAGTTCTTC	CASSPRLSSYNEQFF
TRBV11-2	many	.	TRBJ2-7	TGTGCCAGCAGCTCACGGACTAAACGTCTCTACGAGCAGTACTTC	CASSSRTKRLYEQYF
TRBV12-3/TRBV12-4	.	TRBD1	TRBJ1-1	TGTGCCAGCAGTTTTAGGGGAGAGACAGGGAAGGCTTTCTTT	CASSFRGETGKAFF
TRBV3-1	many	TRBD2	TRBJ2-1	TGTGCCAGCAGACCCACACTACAGAGCGGGAAAACTAACAATGAGCAGTTCTTC	CASRPTLQSGKTNNEQFF
TRBV12-3/TRBV12-4	many	.	TRBJ2-7	TGTGCCAGCAGTTTTCGGGGCGGAGATCCCGCCTACGAGCAGTACTTC	CASSFRGGDPAYEQYF
TRBV20-1	many	TRBD2	TRBJ2-5	TGCAGTGCTGTGATAGCGGGAGAATACCAAGAGACCCAGTACTTC	CSAVIAGEYQETQYF
TRBV30	few	.	TRBJ1-1	TGTGCCTGGCACCTCCTCGGCACTGAAGCTTTCTTT	CAWHLLGTEAFF
TRBV4-1	many	TRBD1	TRBJ1-2	TGCGCCAGCAGCCAAGTTACAGGGGGTAACTATGGCTACACCTTC	CASSQVTGGNYGYTF
TRBV6-1	many	.	TRBJ2-1	TGTGCCAGCAACGGGGGAGCCTCCTACAATGAGCAGTTCTTC	CASNGGASYNEQFF
TRBV3-1	few	.	TRBJ2-1	TGTGCCAGCAGCCACTACGCGGGGCACTCCTACAATGAGCAGTTCTTC	CASSHYAGHSYNEQFF
TRBV5-1	few	.	TRBJ2-1	TGCGCCAGCAGCTTGGGCGTAGCCAATGAGCAGTTCTTC	CASSLGVANEQFF
TRBV4-2	.	TRBD1	TRBJ1-2	TGTGCCAGCAGCCAGGAACCGGGACAGGGGGTCCACGGCTACACCTTC	CASSQEPGQGVHGYTF
TRBV19	few	TRBD2	TRBJ2-1	TGTGCCAGCCGCGGACTAGCTGGTTTCAATGAGCAGTTCTTC	CASRGLAGFNEQFF
TRBV6-5	few	.	TRBJ2-4	TGTGCCAGCAGTTACAGGGGATCCAAAAACATTCAGTACTTC	CASSYRGSKNIQYF
TRBV7-9	.	.	TRBJ2-5	TGTGCCAGCAGTTCAGGAGGACATAAACAAGAGACCCAGTACTTC	CASSSGGHKQETQYF
TRBV12-3/TRBV12-4	many	TRBD1	TRBJ1-5	TGTGCCAGCAGTTTCATATCAGGGGGTCAGCCCCAGCATTTT	CASSFISGGQPQHF
TRBV12-3/TRBV12-4	many	.	TRBJ1-2	TGTGCCAGCAGTTTAGCGACGGCAGCTGGCTACACCTTC	CASSLATAAGYTF
TRBV20-1	many	TRBD2	TRBJ2-3	TGCAGTGCTTGCAGCGGGAGTGTGGCAGATACGCAGTATTTT	CSACSGSVADTQYF
TRBV6-1	many	.	TRBJ1-1	TGTGCCAGCAGTGAAGTCTCACTCCGGACTCTACGCCGACTCACTGAAGCTTTCTTT	CASSEVSLRTLRRLTEAFF
TRBV19	many	.	TRBJ1-6	TGTGCCAGTAGTGCCGATTACTCCTATAATTCACCCCTCCACTTT	CASSADYSYNSPLHF
TRBV20-1	many	.	TRBJ1-1	TGCAGTGCTAGGGACGACACTGAAGCTTTCTTT	CSARDDTEAFF
TRBV6-1	.	.	TRBJ1-1	TGTGCCAGCGGGACGGCAGGGAAAATGAACACTGAAGCTTTCTTT	CASGTAGKMNTEAFF
TRBV7-8	.	.	TRBJ2-7	TGTGCCAGCAGGGGCCGGGACGGGGGCCAGCGGATCTTAGAGCAGTACTTC	CASRGRDGGQRILEQYF
TRBV2	many	.	TRBJ2-7	TGTGCCAGCAGTGACCAGCTGAACGAGCAGTACTTC	CASSDQLNEQYF
TRBV30	many	.	TRBJ2-1	TGTGCCTGGAGTGTAACCCCGGCTTACCCGGGAAACAATGAGCAGTTCTTC	CAWSVTPAYPGNNEQFF
TRBV12-3/TRBV12-4	many	.	TRBJ1-1	TGTGCCAGTGGGGGACGGCTGAACACTGAAGCTTTCTTT	CASGGRLNTEAFF
TRBV20-1	.	TRBD1	TRBJ1-6	TGCAGTGCGGCGCAGGGGGCTCGTAATTCACCCCTCCACTTT	CSAAQGARNSPLHF
TRBV30	many	.	TRBJ1-1	TGTGCCTGGAGGCAGGGAAACACTGAAGCTTTCTTT	CAWRQGNTEAFF
TRBV5-1	many	.	TRBJ2-6	TGCGCCAGTGGGGCGGACACGTTATTGGCCAACGTCCTGACTTTC	CASGADTLLANVLTF
TRBV20-1	many	TRBD1	TRBJ1-1	TGCAGTGCTGGACAGGGTGGCACTGAAGCTTTCTTT	CSAGQGGTEAFF
TRBV6-1	many	TRBD2	TRBJ2-1	TGTGCCAGCACCTTAGCGGGAGGGTCGGGTGAGCAGTTCTTC	CASTLAGGSGEQFF
TRBV12-3/TRBV12-4	many	.	TRBJ1-5	TGTGCCAGCAGTTTAAGCGGCAGCAATCAGCCCCAGCATTTT	CASSLSGSNQPQHF